Listed below are T cell receptor beta chains from one sample, sequenced in a study of T cell changes during pregnancy in multiple sclerosis. This table comes from immunoSEQ multiplex PCR, and its TCRdb copy is limited to in-frame clones, with some not included. The sample carries 60,000 or so clones, nearly 95% recorded once. The specimen was peripheral blood, collected in the first trimester of pregnancy. The origin of the receptors is a female donor with multiple sclerosis, enrolled in a pregnancy study. Each CDR3 is given with its conserved first and last residue. The order of the fields is clone size, J gene, V gene, CDR3 protein. Not all rows give a size; the values are once, few, many and, for expanded clones, a class.

size: -
J: TRBJ1-1
V: TRBV6-5
CDR3: CASSLTDTEAFF

size: -
J: TRBJ2-7
V: TRBV30
CDR3: CASTKGGYEQYF

size: -
J: TRBJ1-5
V: TRBV7-2
CDR3: CASSLTAPINQPQHF

size: -
J: TRBJ2-2
V: TRBV29-1
CDR3: CSVQTQGYNTGELFF

size: -
J: TRBJ1-1
V: TRBV9
CDR3: CASSVVTGNLEAFF

size: -
J: TRBJ2-7
V: TRBV5-8
CDR3: CASTAGYEQYF

size: -
J: TRBJ2-7
V: TRBV6-5
CDR3: CASSYKGASEQYF

size: -
J: TRBJ1-1
V: TRBV7-9
CDR3: CASSHRGDTEAFF

size: -
J: TRBJ1-4
V: TRBV29-1
CDR3: CSVRQTTNEKLFF

size: -
J: TRBJ1-5
V: TRBV19
CDR3: CASSIQWTGVGNQPQHF

size: -
J: TRBJ2-7
V: TRBV6-5
CDR3: CASSYPNRQGLYEQYF

size: -
J: TRBJ2-2
V: TRBV14
CDR3: CASSQWTGGSGELFF

size: -
J: TRBJ2-5
V: TRBV27
CDR3: CASSPGLAAETQYF

size: -
J: TRBJ2-2
V: TRBV6-5
CDR3: CASSPGTENTGELFF

size: -
J: TRBJ2-7
V: TRBV5-4
CDR3: CASSLTGTSGEQYF

size: many
J: TRBJ2-1
V: TRBV4-2
CDR3: CASSPRLAVENEQFF

size: -
J: TRBJ1-2
V: TRBV10-1
CDR3: CARGHLLRDRGNNTF

size: -
J: TRBJ2-3
V: TRBV6-6
CDR3: CASRNRLAWGADTQYF

size: -
J: TRBJ2-2
V: TRBV10-3
CDR3: CAISPRGGTGSGTGELFF

size: -
J: TRBJ2-1
V: TRBV7-2
CDR3: CASSLMGLAGDNEQFF

size: -
J: TRBJ2-1
V: TRBV27
CDR3: CASSPRLAGGRLDEQFF

size: -
J: TRBJ2-7
V: TRBV11-2
CDR3: CASSPVGRGGVEQYF

size: -
J: TRBJ1-6
V: TRBV7-3
CDR3: CASSAGTGLNSPLHF

size: -
J: TRBJ2-2
V: TRBV4-1
CDR3: CASSQDPGFPTAGELFF

size: -
J: TRBJ2-2
V: TRBV29-1
CDR3: CSVVRTGTTGELFF

size: -
J: TRBJ1-5
V: TRBV5-6
CDR3: CASSFRGYSNQPQHF

size: -
J: TRBJ1-5
V: TRBV28
CDR3: CASSLLGNQPQHF

size: -
J: TRBJ1-2
V: TRBV10-3
CDR3: CAIRDRANYGYTF

size: -
J: TRBJ2-5
V: TRBV11-1
CDR3: CASSLGPGQGISETQYF

size: -
J: TRBJ1-2
V: TRBV6-5
CDR3: CASSYRQYNYGYTF

size: -
J: TRBJ1-2
V: TRBV6-6
CDR3: CASSYSGQGPYGYTF

size: -
J: TRBJ1-3
V: TRBV6-5
CDR3: CASRDRRRNTIYF

size: -
J: TRBJ1-2
V: TRBV2
CDR3: CASSDWDRGNGYTF

size: -
J: TRBJ2-1
V: TRBV7-9
CDR3: CASSSTSGGPGSSYNEQFF

size: -
J: TRBJ2-5
V: TRBV19
CDR3: CASREKRASGQETQYF

size: once
J: TRBJ1-5
V: TRBV19
CDR3: CASSMGQGNNQPQHF

size: -
J: TRBJ2-3
V: TRBV9
CDR3: CASSVLGQGLTDTQYF

size: -
J: TRBJ2-7
V: TRBV5-4
CDR3: CASSSPQEGHEQYF

size: -
J: TRBJ2-3
V: TRBV11-2
CDR3: CASSFQPGLASDTQYF

size: -
J: TRBJ1-1
V: TRBV12-5
CDR3: CASGLVARGLQLMNTEAFF

size: -
J: TRBJ2-7
V: TRBV18
CDR3: CASSQTSGYEQYF

size: -
J: TRBJ1-4
V: TRBV7-2
CDR3: CASSLGWDRLNEKLFF

size: -
J: TRBJ2-3
V: TRBV7-2
CDR3: CASSLAGGPTDTQYF

size: -
J: TRBJ2-7
V: TRBV5-5
CDR3: CASSSRLAGVWEQYF

size: -
J: TRBJ1-1
V: TRBV19
CDR3: CASSSRTGWTEAFF

size: -
J: TRBJ1-2
V: TRBV2
CDR3: CASLDTLNYGYTF

size: once
J: TRBJ1-5
V: TRBV15
CDR3: CATSRDLRAAQPQHF